What follows are 8 T cell receptor beta chains derived from one specimen sequenced in a study of shared clonotypes between healthy human individuals. Profiled with immunoSEQ multiplex PCR; TCRdb holds only in-frame clones, not every one. The profile shows 2,100,000 or so clones, 90% to 97% of them singletons. The sequenced sample was naive CD4+ T cells sorted from blood. Subset defined: CD45RA+ positively selected. Receptor source: a young man in good health.

The chain employs TRBV2 and TRBJ1-4; D remains ambiguous. Per germline, CDR1 SNHLY and CDR2 FYNNEI. Deletions cut 9 bases from V and 5 bases from J, with 7 bases between. The CDR3 sequence is 11 residues long. The CDR3 sequence: CASVQNEKLFF. As DNA, the CDR3 is TGTGCCAGTGTTCAAAATGAAAAACTGTTTTTT.

CDR3 in amino acids: CAISDKAGATTDEQYF. CDR3 DNA: TGTGCCATCAGTGATAAGGCGGGAGCTACTACCGACGAGCAGTACTTC. The chain couples TRBV10-3 to TRBJ2-7; TRBD2 agrees at 7 bases. V lost 3 bases to trimming and J lost 5 bases; unmatched junction nucleotides: 13. The germline V gene has CDR1 ENHRY and CDR2 SYGVKD. The CDR3 extends over 16 amino acids.

Worth noting for this clone: The sample has other DNA sequences that encode this CDR3 too. V and J are TRBV20-1 and TRBJ2-3; D is unresolved. The CDR3 has 11 amino acids. Germline lookup yields CDR1 DFQATT and CDR2 SNEGSKA (reference sequence). Deletions cut 3 bases from V and 5 bases from J, with 6 bases between. CDR3: CSASLGDTQYF. Written as DNA, the CDR3 is TGCAGTGCTAGTTTGGGAGATACGCAGTATTTT.

In this sample, this clone turned up once. The chain employs TRBV30 and TRBJ1-1; 7 bases align to TRBD1. CDR3 size: 13 residues. Germline V gives CDR1 GTSNPN, CDR2 SVGIG (reference sequence). V was pared by 4 bases and J by 1 base, with 3 bases of the junction left unmatched. CDR3 sequence (DNA): TGTGCCTGGACCCACAGGGGGAACACTGAAGCTTTCTTT. It yields the protein CAWTHRGNTEAFF.

Concerning this clone itself: Other DNA sequences in the same sample also yield this CDR3. The chain is built from TRBV28 and TRBJ1-5, with D perhaps TRBD1 (6 bases). CDR1 is MDHEN, CDR2 SYDVKM, per germline. V lost 5 bases to trimming and J lost 6 bases, with 14 bases between them. The CDR3 is 14 amino acids. The CDR3 DNA reads TGTGCCAGCAGTCTCGGGGGGGGCGGTCAGCCCCAGCATTTT. Protein sequence: CASSLGGGGQPQHF.

This clone appeared a few times. The V gene is TRBV5-1, the J gene TRBJ1-5, with a tentative D call TRBD1 (5 bases). Trimming removed 4 bases at V and 9 bases at J, with 14 bases between. Germline values: CDR1 SGHRS, CDR2 YFSETQ. CDR3 length: 13 amino acids. In nucleotides, the CDR3 is TGCGCCAGCAGCCGGGACCCGAACGGGCCCCAGCATTTT. Translating gives CASSRDPNGPQHF.

V is TRBV28 and J is TRBJ2-2, with D possibly TRBD1 on 6 matching bases. Trimming cost V 6 bases and J 5 bases, with 10 bases left between them. The CDR3 totals 13 residues. Germline values: CDR1 MDHEN, CDR2 SYDVKM. CDR3: CASRSQGTGELFF. CDR3 DNA: TGTGCCAGCAGGTCACAGGGAACCGGGGAGCTGTTTTTT.

The rearrangement joins TRBV30 to TRBJ1-1; D is ambiguous. This CDR3 is built from 13 residues. CDR1 and CDR2 from the germline V gene are GTSNPN and SVGIG (reference sequence). V lost 3 bases and J 0 bases, leaving 8 bases between the germline ends. The DNA for the CDR3 is TGTGCCTGGAGACTTGGGATGAACACTGAAGCTTTCTTT. Encoded protein: CAWRLGMNTEAFF.